One sample yielded the 30 T cell receptor beta chains listed below, sequenced in a study of early T cells in non-severe SARS-CoV-2 infection (dated by TCRdb to the early 2020s). Library prep was done by 5' RACE. The run used a NextSeq 500. The public reads were reprocessed in TCRdb via fastp at Q25 and MiXCR, keeping in-frame beta chains. Records with the same CDR3 protein are collapsed into one entry carrying the most frequent genes and DNA. For this sample there are around 46,000 distinct CDR3 sequences; roughly 10% appear just once. Just over 20% of the sample comes from the top ten. Sequencing was carried out using whole blood. These receptor sequences come from an adult who was a healthcare worker with PCR-confirmed SARS-CoV-2 infection or an uninfected control (not recorded which).

This clonotype has ten or more counts. The chain carries TRBV11-2 and TRBJ2-1; TRBD2 might be the D (5 bases). From germline, CDR1 is SGHAT and CDR2 FQNNGV. CDR3 length: 17 residues. The V end lost 5 bases, the J end lost 3 bases, and 20 bases lay between the germline ends. The CDR3 DNA reads TGTGCCAGCAGCCGAACCCTAGCCGCTGCCGGCTACAATGAGCAGTTCTTC. Its protein product is CASSRTLAAAGYNEQFF.

This chain joins TRBV2 and TRBJ1-1; D gene ambiguous. The CDR3 has 14 residues. V lost 2 bases and J 6 bases, leaving 13 bases between the germline ends. Germline assignment: CDR1 SNHLY and CDR2 FYNNEI. CDR3 in DNA: TGTGCCAGCAGTGAAATATCCGCAGGTTCTGAAGCTTTCTTT. Amino acid sequence: CASSEISAGSEAFF.

In its sample, this clonotype was seen many times. This chain connects TRBV19 to TRBJ2-5; D may be TRBD2 (5 bases). Germline values: CDR1 LNHDA, CDR2 SQIVND (reference sequence). With 6 bases removed from V and 5 bases from J, the gap between germline ends came to 22 bases. CDR3 size: 16 residues. The CDR3 sequence is CASRLGGGLDTETQYF. The DNA for the CDR3 is TGTGCCAGTAGGCTCGGCGGCGGACTCGATACGGAGACCCAGTACTTC.

In its sample, this clonotype was seen once. The CDR3 sequence: CASKSRTNTGELFF. As DNA, the CDR3 is TGTGCCAGCAAGAGTCGAACGAACACCGGGGAGCTGTTTTTT. V gene TRBV28 combines with J gene TRBJ2-2; no clear D gene. Germline CDR1 MDHEN, CDR2 SYDVKM. The CDR3 spans 14 residues. V lost 7 bases to trimming and J lost 0 bases, with 9 bases between them.

This clonotype was observed at least ten times. The genes are TRBV4-1 and TRBJ2-3; 13 bases fit TRBD2. V trimming: 1 base; J trimming: 3 bases; junction bases outside the gene matches: 1. This CDR3 contains 16 residues. Germline V gene sequence: CDR1 MGHRA, CDR2 YSYEKL. The CDR3 here is CASSQGTSGRTDTQYF. CDR3 bases: TGCGCCAGCAGCCAAGGGACTAGCGGGAGAACAGATACGCAGTATTTT.

This clonotype was counted at least ten times. This chain joins TRBV11-3 and TRBJ1-1, with D tentatively TRBD1 (6 bases). Trimming cost V 6 bases and J 4 bases, with 15 bases left between them. The CDR3 extends over 14 amino acids. Germline V gives CDR1 SGHNT, CDR2 YENEEA. CDR3: CASSLGRGGTEAFF. The DNA of the CDR3 is TGTGCCAGCAGTCTCGGGAGGGGGGGCACTGAAGCTTTCTTT.

The chain employs TRBV7-9 and TRBJ2-3; D gene ambiguous. Germline CDR1 SEHNR, CDR2 FQNEAQ (reference sequence). Trimming removed 1 base from V and 9 bases from J, with 17 bases in between. The CDR3 has 15 residues. For the CDR3, the DNA is TGTGCCAGCAGCTTAGTGTCTTACTCGAACCCAACGCAGTATTTT. Its protein product is CASSLVSYSNPTQYF.

This clonotype has at least ten counts. This chain connects TRBV20-1 to TRBJ2-1, with a possible D match to TRBD2 (5 bases). This CDR3 contains 12 residues. Trimming took 4 bases from V and 5 from J, leaving 9 bases between them. Per germline, CDR1 DFQATT and CDR2 SNEGSKA (reference sequence). In nucleotides, the CDR3 is TGCAGTGCTACGGACTTAGACAATGAGCAGTTCTTC. Translating it yields CSATDLDNEQFF.

This clonotype was seen ten or more times. The CDR3 is CASSPRRGDYGYTF. The CDR3 DNA is TGTGCCAGCAGCCCAAGAAGAGGGGACTATGGCTACACCTTC. The chain links TRBV9 to TRBJ1-2; weak D call: TRBD1 (5 bases). Germline CDR1 is SGDLS and CDR2 is YYNGEE. The CDR3 covers 14 residues. The V end was cut by 4 bases, the J end by 3 bases, with 13 bases between.

This clonotype was seen only a few times. The V gene is TRBV4-3, the J gene TRBJ1-2; 7 nucleotides agree with TRBD1. The CDR3 covers 14 residues. V was pared by 1 base and J by 7 bases, with 6 bases of the junction left unmatched. Germline CDR1 is LGHNA and CDR2 is YSLEER. The CDR3 coding sequence is TGCGCCAGCAGCCAAGCAGACAGGGACTCTGGCTACACCTTC. It yields the protein CASSQADRDSGYTF.

V and J are TRBV29-1 and TRBJ2-3; TRBD2 agrees at 11 bases. The CDR3 runs to 14 residues. Trimming took 5 bases from V and 3 from J; bases not matched to a gene: 4. Looked up from germline, CDR1 is SQVTM and CDR2 is ANQGSEA. CDR3 protein: CSVFSGRGTDTQYF. In DNA, the CDR3 is TGCAGCGTTTTTAGCGGGAGGGGGACAGATACGCAGTATTTT.

This clonotype was counted many times. The chain has TRBV11-2 and TRBJ1-1; 7 nucleotides match TRBD1. J lost 1 base, V lost 1 base, and 6 bases had no gene match. The CDR3 spans 16 residues. Germline V gene lookup returns CDR1 SGHAT and CDR2 FQNNGV. The CDR3 is CASSLAPNRGNTEAFF. Here the CDR3 DNA reads TGTGCCAGCAGCTTAGCCCCCAACAGGGGGAACACTGAAGCTTTCTTT.

This clonotype was counted many times. This chain links TRBV7-2 with TRBJ2-3, with TRBD2 matching over 12 bases. The V gene's germline CDR1 is SGHTA and CDR2 FQGNSA. V lost 6 bases, J lost 5 bases, and 3 bases stayed unmatched. This CDR3 comprises 14 residues. CDR3 amino acids: CASSPGLAGDTQYF. The CDR3 DNA reads TGTGCCAGCAGTCCGGGACTAGCGGGAGATACGCAGTATTTT. The complete variable domain, with remaining parts taken from reference TRBV7-2 and TRBJ2-3, reads GAGVSQSPSNKVTEKGKDVELRCDPISGHTALYWYRQSLGQGLEFLIYFQGNSAPDKSGLPSDRFSAERTGGSVSTLTIQRTQQEDSAVYLCASSPGLAGDTQYFGPGTRLTVL.

The chain combines TRBV28 with TRBJ2-5; TRBD1 is a possible D gene (6 bases). The CDR3 has 14 amino acids. From germline, CDR1 is MDHEN and CDR2 SYDVKM. V lost 7 bases and J 5 bases, leaving 17 bases between the germline ends. CDR3 protein: CASTLFRGAETQYF. The CDR3 bases are TGTGCCAGCACCCTCTTCAGGGGCGCGGAGACCCAGTACTTC. Complete variable domain (other parts from reference TRBV28 and TRBJ2-5): DVKVTQSSRYLVKRTGEKVFLECVQDMDHENMFWYRQDPGLGLRLIYFSYDVKMKEKGDIPEGYSVSREKKERFSLILESASTNQTSMYLCASTLFRGAETQYFGPGTRLLVL.

At least ten counts were recorded for this clonotype. The chain is built from TRBV20-1 and TRBJ2-1, with TRBD2 matching over 7 bases. CDR3 length: 14 amino acids. Trimming at V came to 7 bases and at J to 5 bases, leaving 11 bases not matched to a gene. Germline V CDR1 and CDR2: DFQATT, SNEGSKA (reference sequence). The CDR3 nucleotides are TGCAGTGTTGAGAGACCGGGGGGTGACAATGAGCAGTTCTTC. This encodes CSVERPGGDNEQFF.

This clonotype occurred a few times. V gene TRBV5-1 combines with J gene TRBJ2-7, with 10 bases aligning to TRBD2. The CDR3 consists of 17 residues. Trimming cost V 3 bases and J 3 bases; bases outside gene matches: 12. CDR1 SGHRS and CDR2 YFSETQ come from the germline V gene. The CDR3 DNA reads as TGCGCCAGCAGCTCGGGACTAGCGCGCACTCGAAACTACGAGCAGTACTTC. Protein sequence: CASSSGLARTRNYEQYF.

This clonotype was seen more than once but under ten times. The J gene is TRBJ2-1, the V gene TRBV4-3, with TRBD1 identical over 8 bases. There are 15 residues in the CDR3. CDR1 LGHNA and CDR2 YSLEER come from the germline V gene. V dropped 0 bases and J dropped 3; count of bases not matched to a gene: 1. The CDR3 protein is CASSQDTGGYNEQFF. The CDR3 DNA sequence: TGCGCCAGCAGCCAAGATACAGGGGGCTACAATGAGCAGTTCTTC.

This clonotype was counted ten times or more. CDR3 sequence: CASSDTFPGGSQETQYF. CDR3 coding DNA: TGTGCCAGCAGCGACACCTTCCCGGGAGGGTCCCAAGAGACCCAGTACTTC. The genes are TRBV9 and TRBJ2-5; 8 bases are shared with TRBD2. Germline values: CDR1 SGDLS, CDR2 YYNGEE. V was pared by 3 bases and J by 1 base, with 11 bases of the junction left unmatched. The CDR3 is 17 amino acids. Supplemented by reference TRBV9 and TRBJ2-5, the full variable domain reads DSGVTQTPKHLITATGQRVTLRCSPRSGDLSVYWYQQSLDQGLQFLIQYYNGEERAKGNILERFSAQQFPDLHSELNLSSLELGDSALYFCASSDTFPGGSQETQYFGPGTRLLVL.

In this sample, this clonotype turned up a few times. The V gene is TRBV28, the J gene TRBJ2-7; D gene uncertain. This CDR3 has 12 residues. Germline lookup yields CDR1 MDHEN and CDR2 SYDVKM. V was pared by 3 bases and J by 5 bases, with 8 bases between. CDR3 in DNA: TGTGCCAGCAGTTTGAGGAAGGACGAGCAGTACTTC. Translating it yields CASSLRKDEQYF.

The chain links TRBV24-1 to TRBJ2-2; the match to TRBD1 covers 8 bases. From germline, CDR1 is KGHDR and CDR2 SFDVKD. The CDR3 contains 15 residues. V trimming: 7 bases; J trimming: 0 bases; junction bases outside the gene matches: 3. Written as DNA, the CDR3 is TGTGCCACCAGCCAACAGGGGGCGAACACCGGGGAGCTGTTTTTT. This encodes CATSQQGANTGELFF.

Many counts were recorded for this clonotype. This chain connects TRBV11-2 to TRBJ2-4, with D unresolved. The V gene's germline CDR1 is SGHAT and CDR2 FQNNGV. CDR3 length: 14 residues. V gave up 6 bases and J gave up 0 bases, with 9 bases separating them. CDR3 DNA: TGTGCCAGCAGGGCCAATGGAGCCAAAAACATTCAGTACTTC. It codes for CASRANGAKNIQYF.

This clonotype was seen a handful of times. This chain links TRBV6-2 or TRBV6-3 with TRBJ2-3, with 10 bases lining up with TRBD2. Germline CDR1 MNHEY, CDR2 SVGEGT. The junction had 7 bases not matched to a gene; V was cut back by 5 bases and J by 5 bases. CDR3 size: 15 residues. DNA of the CDR3: TGTGCCAGCAGTCAAAGCGGGAGGGTTCAAGATACGCAGTATTTT. It specifies CASSQSGRVQDTQYF.

The V and J genes are TRBV4-2 and TRBJ2-7, with TRBD2 as a possible D gene (6 bases). CDR1 LGHNA and CDR2 YNFKEQ come from the germline V gene. V lost 1 base and J 6 bases, leaving 7 bases between the germline ends. The CDR3 is 12 residues long. In DNA, the CDR3 is TGTGCCAGCAGCCAAGGGGGGGTCGAGCAGTACTTC. Its translation is CASSQGGVEQYF.

The sample holds many counts of this clonotype. The chain employs TRBV4-1 and TRBJ2-3; unclear D gene. Trimming removed 4 bases at V and 1 base at J, with 6 bases between. This CDR3 comprises 13 residues. CDR1 is MGHRA, CDR2 YSYEKL, per germline. CDR3 residues: CASSPEGTDTQYF. In DNA, the CDR3 is TGCGCCAGCAGCCCCGAAGGCACAGATACGCAGTATTTT.

The chain combines TRBV6-2 or TRBV6-3 with TRBJ2-3, with a tentative D call TRBD1 (5 bases). This CDR3 spans 15 amino acids. The V end lost 0 bases, the J end lost 10 bases, and 17 bases lay between the germline ends. Germline-derived CDR1 and CDR2 are MNHEY and SVGEGT. CDR3 in DNA: TGTGCCAGCAGTTACTCCAGGGCGGCCCCCAAGGCGCAGTATTTT. Protein sequence: CASSYSRAAPKAQYF.

This clonotype was seen many times. The chain couples TRBV6-2 or TRBV6-3 to TRBJ1-3; D gene unclear. V shed 4 bases and J shed 2 bases, with 12 bases lying between them. CDR3 size: 15 residues. Germline lookup yields CDR1 MNHEY and CDR2 SVGEGT. CDR3 residues: CASSFTSQTGNTIYF. The CDR3 DNA reads TGTGCCAGCAGTTTTACGAGCCAGACTGGAAACACCATATATTTT.

This clonotype has only a few counts. The V call is TRBV3-1, the J call TRBJ1-2; 8 bases line up with TRBD1. The V and J ends lost 3 bases and 8 bases, in that order; junction bases with no gene match: 8. The CDR3 length is 14 residues. The germline V gene encodes CDR1 LGHDT and CDR2 YNNKEL (reference sequence). The CDR3 nucleotides are TGTGCCAGCAGCCACCCCCAGGGGGCGAGGGGCTACACCTTC. As protein: CASSHPQGARGYTF.

The chain links TRBV7-7 to TRBJ2-1; 12 bases agree with TRBD2. CDR1 is SSHAT, CDR2 FNYEAQ, per germline (reference sequence). Trimming at V came to 6 bases and at J to 6 bases, leaving 12 bases not matched to a gene. The CDR3 runs 17 residues. For the CDR3, the DNA is TGTGCCAGCAGTCGAGGACTAGCGGGACAAAGAAGCAATGAGCAGTTCTTC. Protein sequence: CASSRGLAGQRSNEQFF.

This clonotype has at least ten counts. The CDR3 region has the DNA TGCGCCAGCAGCCTACAGGGGCCTGATAATTCACCCCTCCACTTT. Translation gives CASSLQGPDNSPLHF. The chain recombines TRBV5-1 with TRBJ1-6; 7 nucleotides agree with TRBD1. CDR1 is SGHRS and CDR2 is YFSETQ in the germline V gene. The CDR3 is made up of 15 amino acids. Trimming removed 4 bases from V and 5 bases from J; junction bases left unmatched: 6.

This clonotype was counted many times. The gene calls are TRBV6-1 and TRBJ1-3; 10 positions match TRBD1. The ends lost 5 bases at V and 1 base at J; junction bases unmatched: 5. This CDR3 has 16 residues. The germline gives CDR1 MNHNS, CDR2 SASEGT. The CDR3 coding sequence is TGTGCCAGCAGTCCCCGGGACAGGGGTTCTGGAAACACCATATATTTT. Its translation is CASSPRDRGSGNTIYF.